What follows describes a single T cell receptor (beta chain). The sample holds a few counts of this clonotype. Its specific antigen is unknown. Base-call qualities are not available, and no considerably larger clone is one nucleotide away. At the junction V is shortened by 7 bases and J by 8 bases, with 12 bases in between. The germline V gene specifies ENHRY as CDR1 and SYGVKD as CDR2. The CDR3 numbers 13 residues from cysteine through phenylalanine. This entry keeps only the CDR3 DNA: 39 bases, framed from base 1. Every donor in the study was a healthy Caucasian. The twin cohort consisted of three pairs of female monozygotic twins, all aged about 18 to 29 years. Positive isolation kits from Invitrogen were used to isolate CD4+ and CD8+ T cell populations. This sample stems from a study of identical twins (dated by TCRdb to between 2015 and 2016). For the study in its entirety: To test whether fetal clonotypes persist, the study used deep sequencing on TCR alpha and beta repertoires from monozygotic twins, unrelated adults of various ages, and cord blood. To rule out contamination, replicate twin experiments were performed at different times with different library preparation protocols.

Libraries were built with 5' RACE. These reads were obtained on an Illumina HiSeq 2000. A universal primer binding site was introduced by template switching, and a unique molecular identifier was present in the final cDNA, enabling accurate counting of TCR cDNA molecules. Specific primers in the conserved constant-segment region were used to synthesize first-strand cDNA for TCR alpha and beta chains. To control for contamination, every cDNA library was double barcoded, receiving both a SMART-Mk sample barcode and Illumina barcodes. TruSeq adapter sequences and Illumina sample barcodes were added in two successive PCR steps. Sequencing of the TCR alpha and beta cDNA libraries was done on the Illumina HiSeq platform using custom primers. On the study's bioinformatics: Raw reads were processed with MiGEC to extract unique molecular identifiers, and MiXCR was used to determine CDR3 positions. For each individual, recombination models were inferred using an EM algorithm with the repgenHMM and IGoR tools. Shared clonotype analysis was performed with the tcR package in R, normalizing sharing by the product of cloneset sizes. To study raw recombination free of thymic and clonal selection effects, out-of-frame nonproductive sequences were analyzed. The raw public reads went through TCRdb reprocessing: fastp at Q25, MiXCR clone calling, in-frame beta chains kept. Each entry merges the rows of one CDR3 protein and shows their most common DNA and genes. The V and J calls, along with clone size, are taken from TCRdb and not from the paper's own processing. The sample table lists approximately 500,000 distinct CDR3 sequences, roughly 24% of them with a count of one. The top ten clonotypes cover approximately 2.9% of the sample.

Study-wide conclusions, independent of this receptor: Abundant cord blood beta clonotypes had fewer insertions, young adult naive repertoires showed a similar but weaker trend, and memory repertoires showed no such trend. Zero-insertion analyses could be partly confounded by invariant T cells such as MAIT and iNKT, though diverse VJ usage argued against such confounding for most clonotypes. The excess sharing between twins in beta out-of-frame sequences was weaker because fewer shared sequences reduced the signal-to-noise ratio. Conclusions relied on cross-sectional statistical analysis, since the same donors could not be followed over many years. Out-of-frame TCR alpha sequences shared between twins showed an excess of low generation-probability sequences compared with coincidental sharing between unrelated individuals. Out-of-frame TCR alpha sharing in monozygotic twins was systematically underestimated by recombination models, whereas sharing between unrelated individuals was in agreement with the recombination models.

These data also featured in a second study, about T cells expressing NK-cell markers. As described in the second report: Eight or nine donors provided sorted CD3+CD56+NKG2C+, CD3+CD56+NKG2C- and CD3+CD56-NKG2C+ T-cell subsets, whose TCR beta-chain repertoires were profiled. Among the eight sequenced donors, only one was HCMV-seronegative, while the other seven were HCMV-seropositive. To restrict sorting to alphabetaTCR-expressing T cells, an anti-gammadeltaTCR antibody was added in several experiments. In six donors, the dominant CD3+CD56+NKG2C+ clonotypes were among the top 10 CD8+ clonotypes and accounted for roughly 1.0-8% of CD8+ T cells. Those dominant clonotypes were again the most abundant among CD3+CD56-NKG2C+ cells in a handful of donors, at about 25-60.1%. Whether the expanded NKG2C-expressing T cell clones were specific for HCMV antigens remained unclear. The eight sequenced donors were randomly selected healthy volunteers, three men and five women. To determine HCMV serostatus, a commercial ELISA kit was used to detect HCMV-specific IgG in serum. MIGEC handled demultiplexing of the reads and grouping by UMI, while MiTCR was used to assemble and quantify clonotypes. Only TCR cDNA sequences supported by at least two reads were kept to exclude erroneous sequences. The tcR package was used for downstream repertoire analysis, and clonotypes were matched between fractions using CDR3 nucleotide sequence together with V segment. VDJmatch was used to annotate antigen specificity against VDJdb, with one amino acid substitution allowed in CDR3.

The chain is assembled from TRBV10-3 and TRBJ1-6; a tentative D call is TRBD1 (6 bases match). The source material was CD4+ T cells sorted from blood. The sequence derives from a woman between 18 and 30 years old in good health. The CDR3 region: CAIKTGGDSPLHF. The bases read TGTGCCATCAAGACAGGAGGGGATTCACCCCTCCACTTT.